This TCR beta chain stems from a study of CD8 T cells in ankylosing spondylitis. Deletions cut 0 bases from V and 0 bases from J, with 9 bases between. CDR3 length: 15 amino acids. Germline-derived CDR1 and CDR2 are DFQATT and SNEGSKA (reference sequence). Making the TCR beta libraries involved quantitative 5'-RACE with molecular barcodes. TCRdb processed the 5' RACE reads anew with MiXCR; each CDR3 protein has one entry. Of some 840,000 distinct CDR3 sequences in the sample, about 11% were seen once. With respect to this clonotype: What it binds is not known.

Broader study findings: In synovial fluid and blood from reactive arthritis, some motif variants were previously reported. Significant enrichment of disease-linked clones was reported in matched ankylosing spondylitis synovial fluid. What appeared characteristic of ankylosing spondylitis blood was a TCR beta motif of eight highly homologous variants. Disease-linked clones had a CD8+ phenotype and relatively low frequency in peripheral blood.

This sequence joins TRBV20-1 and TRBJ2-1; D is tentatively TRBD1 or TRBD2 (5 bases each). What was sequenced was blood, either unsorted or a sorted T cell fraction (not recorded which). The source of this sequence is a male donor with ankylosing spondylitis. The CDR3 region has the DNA TGCAGTGCTAGAGACCGGGACCACTCCTACAATGAGCAGTTCTTC. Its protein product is CSARDRDHSYNEQFF.